The following is a TCR beta chain sequence with its context. This clone was recorded at least ten times. What this receptor recognizes is not known. The sample holds no much larger clone one base away, and base qualities are not on file. TCRbeta CDR3 regions were amplified from genomic DNA by means of the immunoSEQ Assay, a bias-controlled multiplex PCR. On the study's bioinformatics: The number of nucleated cells in each sample was estimated by amplification of reference gene primers within the assay. To quantify the absolute abundance of each unique TCRbeta CDR3 rearrangement, sequence reads were collapsed and filtered. For each sample, productive Simpson clonality was calculated by taking the square root of Simpson's diversity index across productive rearrangements. TCRdb took this table from immuneACCESS and kept in-frame rearrangements with V and J called. Such tables lack part of the clones; where checked against another copy, unresolved V genes explain under half of the gap, and the rest is unexplained. V and J calls and clone size are given by that table; D and trimming were obtained from the DNA. The sample records 65,000 to 75,000 clones, under 85% of which are singletons. The ten top clones hold more than 20% of the sample.

Each collaborating institution followed its own protocols to collect whole blood in K2EDTA tubes. For TCRbeta analysis, collaborator samples were shipped as frozen whole blood, as isolated PBMCs, or as DNA extracted from either sample type. This record belongs to a study of blood T cell repertoires in COVID-19 (dated by TCRdb to 2019 to 2021). With respect to the entire study: Collaborator samples came from the United States, Italy and Spain and covered acute and convalescent phases of COVID-19. The material from the prospective study consisted of cDNA or gDNA derived from T cells, B-cell-depleted T cells, or PBMCs. The dataset comprised deeply sampled blood TCRbeta repertoires from subjects exposed to, actively infected with, or recovered from COVID-19. The repertoires were released in a freely available public database meant as a resource for research on the immune response to SARS-CoV-2. The samples were drawn from the first 160 participants of the ongoing ImmuneRACE study and from more than 1,000 subjects provided by 6 global collaborators. Sample metadata almost always included a de-identified subject ID, COVID-19 status, age in years and sex. Where HLA class I and class II types were available, the types were taken from metadata supplied by the sample provider, not from assay-based typing.

Including the terminal cysteine and phenylalanine, the CDR3 comprises 13 residues. Here the CDR3 DNA is all that survives: 39 bases in frame from base 1. CDR1 MGHDK and CDR2 SYGVNS were looked up in the germline V gene. V gives up 7 bases and J gives up 4 bases, and the segment between their germline ends measures 11 bases. The paper as a whole reports these results and caveats: The quantity of clinical and demographic metadata differed by source and by participant and was supplied without curation.

Recombination joined TRBV25-1 with TRBJ1-3; TRBD1 is a weak D gene call, 6 bases matching. The sample taken for sequencing was peripheral blood. The sequence was collected from a man aged 65 to 79 with acute or convalescent COVID-19. The CDR3 amino acid sequence is: CASTPTGGNTIYF. The nucleotides are TGTGCCAGCACGCCTACAGGGGGAAACACCATATATTTT.